The 5 T cell receptor beta chains reported below all come from one sample, sequenced in a study of T cell responses to AZD1222 COVID-19 vaccine. Clones were sequenced by immunoSEQ multiplex PCR, and TCRdb holds only the in-frame ones, with some missing. The repertoire consists of around 200,000 clones, with just over 90% occurring once and the leading ten covering 0.75% to 1%. The sequencing here drew on peripheral blood, taken on day 0 of AZD1222 vaccination. These receptors all come from an adult in good health.

The V and J genes are TRBV5-1 and TRBJ2-1; the D is unclear. V dropped 2 bases and J dropped 5 bases, with 2 bases sitting between them. Germline lookup yields CDR1 SGHRS and CDR2 YFSETQ. CDR3 length: 11 residues. The CDR3 region is CASSLDNEQFF. CDR3 nucleotide sequence: TGCGCCAGCAGCTTAGACAATGAGCAGTTCTTC.

The V and J genes are TRBV6-6 and TRBJ1-4, with 7 nucleotides matching TRBD1. Germline values: CDR1 MNHNY, CDR2 SVGAGI (reference sequence). V shed 5 bases and J 0 bases; nucleotides not matched to a gene: 3. The CDR3 length is 15 residues. CDR3 DNA: TGTGCCAGCAGTCGACAGGGAACAACTAATGAAAAACTGTTTTTT. Translation: CASSRQGTTNEKLFF.

V gene TRBV29-1 combines with J gene TRBJ2-7; TRBD2 agrees at 10 bases. The CDR3 covers 14 residues. The germline gives CDR1 SQVTM, CDR2 ANQGSEA. The CDR3 coding sequence is TGCAGTTGCGAAACTAGCGGGGCGTCCTACGAGCAGTACTTC. Translating gives CSCETSGASYEQYF.

Only a few counts were recorded for this clone. This sequence joins TRBV5-1 and TRBJ2-2; 12 bases agree with TRBD1. The germline V gene has CDR1 SGHRS and CDR2 YFSETQ. This CDR3 has 15 residues. V shed 4 bases and J 6 bases; nucleotides not matched to a gene: 4. CDR3 region: CASSPGTGGPGELFF. In DNA, the CDR3 is TGCGCCAGCAGCCCCGGGACAGGGGGCCCCGGGGAGCTGTTTTTT.

The chain employs TRBV28 and TRBJ1-5, with D unresolved. CDR1 is MDHEN, CDR2 SYDVKM, per germline. Deletions cut 3 bases from V and 7 bases from J, with 7 bases between. CDR3 size: 12 residues. In DNA form, the CDR3 reads TGTGCCAGCAGTTTGATACGGCAGCCCCAGCATTTT. Translated, it gives CASSLIRQPQHF. Full variable domain (missing parts from reference TRBV28 and TRBJ1-5): DVKVTQSSRYLVKRTGEKVFLECVQDMDHENMFWYRQDPGLGLRLIYFSYDVKMKEKGDIPEGYSVSREKKERFSLILESASTNQTSMYLCASSLIRQPQHFGDGTRLSIL.